The T cell receptor (beta chain) described here comes from a study of beta chain features in type 1 diabetes. V was cut by 2 bases and J by 1 base, with 3 bases left in between. Looked up from germline, CDR1 is SGHAT and CDR2 is FQNNGV. This CDR3 spans 13 amino acids. Every isolated RNA sample was fully reverse transcribed, so sequencing captured expressed TCRB transcripts. The method was immunoSEQ multiplex PCR; TCRdb's version includes in-frame clones alone and lacks a portion of them. The table records over 150,000 clones, roughly 8% of them present only once. Notes on the study in general: Type 1 diabetes patients showed a moderate but significant shortening of TCRB CDR3s in all four CD4+ subsets. Unsettled here was the matter of whether HLA type influences TCRB rearrangement.

It was one heparinised blood draw, averaging around 110 mL, that each donor gave. Cells sorted by CD45RO/CCR7/CD25/CD127/CD95/CD27 comprised CD4+ naive, central memory, regulatory and stem cell-like memory cells. This clone has only a few counts. Its antigen is unknown. This receptor was identified in a man younger than 30 with type 1 diabetes. The chain carries TRBV11-2 and TRBJ1-5, with D uncertain. Sample: central memory CD4+ T cells from blood. CDR3 in DNA: TGTGCCAGCAGCTTAAGCAGCAATCAGCCCCAGCATTTT. Translated, it gives CASSLSSNQPQHF. Looking up the rest from reference TRBV11-2 and TRBJ1-5 gives the full variable domain: EAGVAQSPRYKIIEKRQSVAFWCNPISGHATLYWYQQILGQGPKLLIQFQNNGVVDDSQLPKDRFSAERLKGVDSTLKIQPAKLEDSAVYLCASSLSSNQPQHFGDGTRLSIL.